The 19 T cell receptor beta chains below all came from one sample that was sequenced in a study of CD8 T cells in ankylosing spondylitis. A single record per CDR3 protein comes from TCRdb applying MiXCR to the 5' RACE reads. Of a few hundred thousand distinct CDR3 sequences in the sample, 15% to 20% are singletons; the top ten hold around 30%. The sequenced sample was blood, either unsorted or a sorted T cell fraction (not recorded which). The source is a male donor with ankylosing spondylitis or in good health (not recorded which).

A few counts support this clonotype. The V and J genes are TRBV10-3 and TRBJ2-3, with 11 bases identical to TRBD2. The germline V gene has CDR1 ENHRY and CDR2 SYGVKD. After removal of 4 bases from V and 2 bases from J, the junction contained 5 bases not matched to a gene. The CDR3 sequence is 16 residues long. The CDR3 reads CAISGVLAGATDTQYF. DNA of the CDR3: TGTGCCATCAGTGGGGTACTAGCGGGAGCCACAGATACGCAGTATTTT.

This chain uses TRBV28 with TRBJ2-7, with D unclear. Trimming stripped 2 bases from V and 4 bases from J, with 6 bases between. The CDR3 length is 12 residues. The germline V gene has CDR1 MDHEN and CDR2 SYDVKM. The CDR3 sequence is CASSLNGYEQYF. The CDR3 DNA reads TGTGCCAGCAGTTTAAATGGATACGAGCAGTACTTC.

The V call is TRBV4-1, the J call TRBJ2-7, with 9 bases fitting TRBD1. In germline, CDR1 is MGHRA, CDR2 YSYEKL. The CDR3 extends over 16 amino acids. The ends lost 0 bases at V and 3 bases at J; junction bases unmatched: 6. The CDR3 reads CASSQERGQGGYEQYF. The CDR3 DNA reads TGCGCCAGCAGCCAAGAAAGGGGACAGGGTGGCTACGAGCAGTACTTC.

This clonotype was observed a few times. The J gene is TRBJ2-3, the V gene TRBV14; tentatively, D is TRBD1 (5 bases). Germline V gene data show CDR1 as SGHDN and CDR2 as FVKESK. V shed 1 base and J shed 0 bases, with 20 bases lying between them. This CDR3 has 19 amino acids. The CDR3 loop reads CASSQGGDSKFPSTDTQYF. The DNA for the CDR3 is TGTGCCAGCAGCCAAGGCGGAGACAGTAAATTCCCTAGCACAGATACGCAGTATTTT.

This sequence joins TRBV12-3 or TRBV12-4 and TRBJ2-2; TRBD2 matches 7 bases. V lost 0 bases, J lost 6 bases, and 4 bases stayed unmatched. CDR3 length equals 15 residues. In DNA form, the CDR3 reads TGTGCCAGCAGTTTAGCTGGCGGGAGTGCCGGGGAGCTGTTTTTT. The encoded protein is CASSLAGGSAGELFF.

The chain links TRBV5-1 to TRBJ1-3; 12 positions agree with TRBD1. The germline gives CDR1 SGHRS, CDR2 YFSETQ. Trimming took 4 bases from V and 8 from J; bases not matched to a gene: 7. The CDR3 spans 15 residues. The CDR3 DNA is TGCGCCAGCAGCGCGGGACAGGGGGCAAGTGACACCATATATTTT. Translated: CASSAGQGASDTIYF.

This clonotype was picked up a small number of times. The rearrangement joins TRBV29-1 to TRBJ2-3; TRBD2 might be the D (6 bases). Germline V gene sequence: CDR1 SQVTM, CDR2 ANQGSEA. Trimming stripped 5 bases from V and 1 base from J, with 13 bases between. This CDR3 region has 14 residues. CDR3: CSVPGVGGTDTQYF. The CDR3 DNA follows: TGCAGCGTTCCGGGGGTTGGGGGCACAGATACGCAGTATTTT.

The chain employs TRBV12-3 or TRBV12-4 and TRBJ2-1, with a tentative D call TRBD2 (5 bases). This CDR3 has 16 residues. Between the trimmed V and J ends, which lost 3 bases and 5 bases, there was a span of 17 bases. CDR3 sequence reads: CASSFLALAFHNEQFF. The CDR3 DNA is TGTGCCAGCAGTTTCTTGGCTCTAGCTTTCCACAATGAGCAGTTCTTC.

The chain links TRBV6-2 or TRBV6-3 to TRBJ2-1; TRBD1 might be the D (8 bases). Per the germline V gene, CDR1 is MNHEY and CDR2 is SVGEGT. The V end was cut by 5 bases, the J end by 2 bases, with 16 bases between. This CDR3 comprises 16 residues. Here the CDR3 reads CASSRGGQAAYNEQFF. CDR3 nucleotides: TGTGCCAGCAGTAGGGGGGGACAGGCCGCCTACAATGAGCAGTTCTTC.

V usage is TRBV7-8 and J usage is TRBJ2-3; the D gene is possibly TRBD2 (6 bases). Germline loops: CDR1 SGHVS, CDR2 FQNEAQ. The CDR3 runs 16 residues. Trimming cost V 1 base and J 3 bases, with 14 bases left between them. Written as DNA, the CDR3 is TGTGCCAGCAGCTTAGGGGTCGGGGGAGCAACAGATACGCAGTATTTT. Protein sequence: CASSLGVGGATDTQYF. The full variable domain, with the rest looked up from reference TRBV7-8 and TRBJ2-3, is GAGVSQSPRYKVAKRGQDVALRCDPISGHVSLFWYQQALGQGPEFLTYFQNEAQLDKSGLPSDRFFAERPEGSVSTLKIQRTQQEDSAVYLCASSLGVGGATDTQYFGPGTRLTVL.

CDR3 residues: CASKGQGGQPQHF. CDR3 in DNA: TGTGCCAGCAAAGGTCAGGGAGGCCAGCCCCAGCATTTT. The chain is built from TRBV6-1 and TRBJ1-5; D possibly corresponds to TRBD1 (5 bases). The CDR3 totals 13 residues. V lost 7 bases and J 7 bases, leaving 14 bases between the germline ends. CDR1 is MNHNS, CDR2 SASEGT, per germline.

This clonotype was seen only a few times. The rearrangement links TRBV24-1 to TRBJ2-7; possibly TRBD2 for D (5 bases). CDR1 is KGHDR and CDR2 is SFDVKD in the germline V gene. V lost 2 bases and J 6 bases, leaving 13 bases between the germline ends. This CDR3 is 14 amino acids long. The chain's CDR3 is CATSDSGSYGEQYF. DNA for the CDR3: TGTGCCACCAGTGATTCTGGGAGTTATGGCGAGCAGTACTTC.

The chain employs TRBV4-1 and TRBJ2-5; D uncertain. V lost 0 bases and J lost 11, with 16 bases in between. Germline CDR1 and CDR2: MGHRA and YSYEKL. This CDR3 is built from 14 residues. The DNA of the CDR3 is TGCGCCAGCAGCCAAGATCCCGGGCCATCCGATCAGTACTTC. Translating gives CASSQDPGPSDQYF.

This clonotype occurred many times. The chain recombines TRBV6-4 with TRBJ2-1; 10 positions agree with TRBD2. The CDR3 is 15 residues long. Germline V gene sequence: CDR1 MRHNA, CDR2 SNTAGT. V was pared by 5 bases and J by 7 bases, with 8 bases of the junction left unmatched. DNA of the CDR3: TGTGCCAGCAGTAAAGCGGGAGGGGGAAGAAATGAGCAGTTCTTC. Translating gives CASSKAGGGRNEQFF.

This rearrangement joins TRBV11-2 to TRBJ2-7; 13 nucleotides line up with TRBD2. CDR1 is SGHAT, CDR2 FQNNGV, per germline. CDR3 size: 21 residues. V lost 1 base and J lost 2; bases outside the gene matches: 17. CDR3 amino acids: CASSLVLDPGLAGPSPYEQYF. The CDR3 coding sequence is TGTGCCAGCAGCTTAGTTCTGGACCCGGGACTAGCGGGGCCCTCCCCCTACGAGCAGTACTTC.

The chain carries TRBV20-1 and TRBJ2-7, with TRBD2 matching over 8 bases. V lost 1 base and J lost 2; bases outside the gene matches: 4. Looked up from germline, CDR1 is DFQATT and CDR2 is SNEGSKA (reference sequence). There are 14 residues in the CDR3. CDR3 loop: CSARGLAKTYEQYF. As DNA, the CDR3 is TGCAGTGCTAGAGGACTAGCGAAAACCTACGAGCAGTACTTC.

The chain recombines TRBV6-9 with TRBJ1-1; TRBD1 might be the D (5 bases). The CDR3 covers 12 residues. V was clipped by 10 bases and J by 6 bases, with 15 bases between them. From germline, CDR1 is MNHGY and CDR2 SVAAGI. The CDR3 region has the DNA TGTGCCACCCAGGGTGCGGGCCCTGAAGCTTTCTTT. Encoded protein: CATQGAGPEAFF.

The rearrangement joins TRBV27 to TRBJ2-7; D is perhaps TRBD1 (5 bases). Germline V gene lookup returns CDR1 MNHEY and CDR2 SMNVEV (reference sequence). The ends were cut back, 8 bases at V and 3 bases at J, with 17 bases in the middle. The CDR3 consists of 14 residues. The CDR3 sequence: CASRAIKGNYEQYF. For the CDR3, the DNA is TGTGCCAGCCGTGCGATAAAGGGGAACTACGAGCAGTACTTC.

This clonotype was seen only a few times. V usage is TRBV20-1 and J usage is TRBJ2-7; 7 bases fit TRBD1. Trimming cost V 0 bases and J 3 bases; bases outside gene matches: 20. Germline lookup yields CDR1 DFQATT and CDR2 SNEGSKA (reference sequence). The CDR3 contains 19 residues. The CDR3 is CSARDMVGDRPLSYYEQYF. For the CDR3, the DNA is TGCAGTGCTAGAGATATGGTAGGGGACAGACCCCTTTCTTACTACGAGCAGTACTTC.